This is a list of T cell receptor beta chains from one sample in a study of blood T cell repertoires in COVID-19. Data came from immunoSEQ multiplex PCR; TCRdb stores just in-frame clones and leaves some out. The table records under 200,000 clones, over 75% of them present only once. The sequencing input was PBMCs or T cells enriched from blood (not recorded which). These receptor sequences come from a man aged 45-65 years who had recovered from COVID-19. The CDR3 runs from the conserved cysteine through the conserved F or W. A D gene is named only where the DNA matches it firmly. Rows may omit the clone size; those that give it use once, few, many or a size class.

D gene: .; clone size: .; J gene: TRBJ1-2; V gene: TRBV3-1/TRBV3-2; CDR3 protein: CASSQLPQTNRNGYTF; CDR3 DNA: TGTGCCAGCAGCCAACTTCCACAGACCAACCGTAATGGCTACACCTTC
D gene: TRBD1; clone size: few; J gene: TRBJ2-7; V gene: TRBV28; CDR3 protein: CASRGQGGFYEQYF; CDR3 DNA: TGTGCCAGCAGGGGACAGGGAGGTTTCTACGAGCAGTACTTC
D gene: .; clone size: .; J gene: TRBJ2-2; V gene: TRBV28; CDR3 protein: CASFWSGSGPAGELFF; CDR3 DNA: TGTGCCAGCTTTTGGTCGGGATCAGGCCCCGCCGGGGAGCTGTTTTTT
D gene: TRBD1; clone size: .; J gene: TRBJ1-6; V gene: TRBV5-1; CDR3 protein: CASSSGTGRNSPLHF; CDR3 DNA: TGCGCCAGCAGCTCCGGGACAGGTCGAAATTCACCCCTCCACTTT
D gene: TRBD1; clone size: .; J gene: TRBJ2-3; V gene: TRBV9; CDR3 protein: CASSVQGADTQYF; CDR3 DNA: TGTGCCAGCAGCGTACAGGGGGCAGATACGCAGTATTTT
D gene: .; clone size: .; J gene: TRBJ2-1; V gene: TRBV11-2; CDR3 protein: CASSLPRGARNEQFF; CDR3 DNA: TGTGCCAGCAGCTTACCCCGGGGTGCTAGGAATGAGCAGTTCTTC
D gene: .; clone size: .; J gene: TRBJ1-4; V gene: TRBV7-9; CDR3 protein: CASSLRRGVIANEKLFF; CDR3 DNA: TGTGCCAGCAGCTTACGGCGGGGGGTAATCGCTAATGAAAAACTGTTTTTT
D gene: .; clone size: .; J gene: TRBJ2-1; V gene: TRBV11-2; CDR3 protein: CASSLGGQASYNEQFF; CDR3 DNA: TGTGCCAGCAGCTTAGGGGGGCAGGCCTCCTACAATGAGCAGTTCTTC
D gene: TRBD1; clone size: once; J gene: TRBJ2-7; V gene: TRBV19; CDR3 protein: CASSYDRAQHEQYF; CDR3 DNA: TGTGCCAGTAGTTATGACAGGGCGCAACACGAGCAGTACTTC
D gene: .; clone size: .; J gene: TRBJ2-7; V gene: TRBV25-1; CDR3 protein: CASSDQRSGDYEQYF; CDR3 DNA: TGTGCCAGCAGTGACCAAAGGTCCGGGGACTACGAGCAGTACTTC
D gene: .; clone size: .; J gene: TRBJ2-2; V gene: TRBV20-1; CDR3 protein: CSATGAGELFF; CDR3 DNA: TGCAGTGCTACCGGGGCCGGGGAGCTGTTTTTT
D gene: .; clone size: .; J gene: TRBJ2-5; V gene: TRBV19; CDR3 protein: CASSIVGEVTYQETQYF; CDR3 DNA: TGTGCCAGTAGTATAGTGGGAGAGGTGACGTACCAAGAGACCCAGTACTTC
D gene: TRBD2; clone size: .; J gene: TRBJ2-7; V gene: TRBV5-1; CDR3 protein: CASNLASGYEQYF; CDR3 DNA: TGCGCCAGCAATCTTGCTAGCGGCTACGAGCAGTACTTC
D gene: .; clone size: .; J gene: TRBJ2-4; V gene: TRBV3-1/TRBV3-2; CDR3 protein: CASSQEGLNIQYF; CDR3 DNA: TGTGCCAGCAGCCAAGAGGGACTGAACATTCAGTACTTC
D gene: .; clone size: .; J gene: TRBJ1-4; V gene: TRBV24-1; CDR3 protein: CATSEVGGNEKLFF; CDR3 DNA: TGTGCCACCAGTGAAGTAGGGGGTAATGAAAAACTGTTTTTT
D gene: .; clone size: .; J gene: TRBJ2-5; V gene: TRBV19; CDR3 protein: CASSVGGTLQETQYF; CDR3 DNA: TGTGCCAGTAGTGTGGGCGGGACGCTCCAAGAGACCCAGTACTTC
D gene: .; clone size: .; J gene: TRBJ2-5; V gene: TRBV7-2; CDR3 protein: CASSLRTISETQYF; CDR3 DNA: TGTGCCAGCAGCTTAAGGACTATCTCGGAGACCCAGTACTTC
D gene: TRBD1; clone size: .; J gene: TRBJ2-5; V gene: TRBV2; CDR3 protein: CASSARDRGWTQYF; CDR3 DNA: TGTGCCAGCAGTGCGCGGGACAGGGGTTGGACCCAGTACTTC
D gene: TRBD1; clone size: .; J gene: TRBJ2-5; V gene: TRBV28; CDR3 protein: CASSLIQGAQTQYF; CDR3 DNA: TGTGCCAGCAGTTTAATACAGGGGGCCCAGACCCAGTACTTC
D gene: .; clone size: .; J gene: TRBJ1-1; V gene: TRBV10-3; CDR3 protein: CAITAGLANTEAFF; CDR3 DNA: TGTGCCATCACCGCGGGTTTAGCGAACACTGAAGCTTTCTTT
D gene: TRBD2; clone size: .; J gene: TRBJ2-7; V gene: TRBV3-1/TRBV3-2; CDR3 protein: CASSQLRRLAGGPSEQYF; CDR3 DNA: TGTGCCAGCAGCCAATTGAGACGTTTAGCGGGAGGGCCCTCCGAGCAGTACTTC
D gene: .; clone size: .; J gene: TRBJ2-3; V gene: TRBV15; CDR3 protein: CATSRDRVDTQYF; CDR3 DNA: TGTGCCACCAGCAGAGATCGTGTAGATACGCAGTATTTT
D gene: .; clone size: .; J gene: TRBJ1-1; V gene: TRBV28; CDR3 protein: CASSSEGVTEAFF; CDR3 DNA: TGTGCCAGCAGTTCTGAGGGGGTCACTGAAGCTTTCTTT
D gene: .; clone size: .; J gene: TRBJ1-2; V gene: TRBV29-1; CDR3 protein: CSVRGGSNYGYTF; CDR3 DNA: TGCAGCGTCAGAGGGGGATCGAACTATGGCTACACCTTC
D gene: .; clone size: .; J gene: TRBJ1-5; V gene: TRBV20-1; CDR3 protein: CSASNAENQPQHF; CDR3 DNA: TGCAGTGCTAGTAACGCAGAAAATCAGCCCCAGCATTTT
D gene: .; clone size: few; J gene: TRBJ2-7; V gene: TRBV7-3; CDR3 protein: CASSPAGGPFEQYF; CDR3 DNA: TGTGCCAGCAGCCCAGCAGGCGGGCCCTTCGAGCAGTACTTC
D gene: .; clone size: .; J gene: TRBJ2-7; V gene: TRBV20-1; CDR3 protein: CSALASYEQYF; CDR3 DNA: TGCAGTGCTTTAGCATCCTACGAGCAGTACTTC
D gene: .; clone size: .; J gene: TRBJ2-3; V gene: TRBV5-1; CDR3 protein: CASSDQGRSTDTQYF; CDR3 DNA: TGCGCCAGCAGCGACCAGGGCCGAAGCACAGATACGCAGTATTTT